The text below deals with one TCR beta chain. The sample belongs to a study of blood T cell repertoires in COVID-19. Study background: Sample material is recorded as cDNA or gDNA derived from T cells, B-cell-depleted T cells, or PBMCs.

The V gene lost 2 bases and the J gene lost 7 bases, with 23 bases spanning the gap. Per germline, CDR1 SGHTA and CDR2 FQGTGA. The CDR3 is made up of 17 amino acids. Sequencing used immunoSEQ multiplex PCR; TCRdb keeps in-frame clones, though not all of them. Among around 80,000 clones listed, over 70% were seen once. Material: peripheral blood. The receptor was derived from a middle-aged man with active or convalescent COVID-19. J is TRBJ1-2 and V is TRBV7-3; possible D gene TRBD1, 5 bases. DNA for the CDR3: TGTGCCAGCAGCTTACTTCCCCGTACCCCTACGGGGGGTGGCTACACCTTC. It encodes CASSLLPRTPTGGGYTF.